Listed here are 5 T cell receptor beta chains from one sample, sequenced in a study of T cell responses to AZD1222 COVID-19 vaccine. TCRdb keeps only in-frame clones here, not all; method: immunoSEQ multiplex PCR. This table holds roughly 150,000 clones, roughly 91% found once. Sequencing used peripheral blood, obtained on day 0 of AZD1222 vaccination. The receptor set was obtained from an adult in good health.

V usage is TRBV7-3 and J usage is TRBJ2-1; 11 nucleotides align to TRBD2. The germline V gene has CDR1 SGHTA and CDR2 FQGTGA. V lost 3 bases, J lost 9 bases, and 4 bases stayed unmatched. CDR3 length equals 14 residues. CDR3 sequence reads: CASSLASGRTEQFF. DNA for the CDR3: TGTGCCAGCAGCTTGGCTAGCGGGAGGACTGAGCAGTTCTTC.

This clone was picked up a small number of times. The rearrangement uses TRBV20-1 and TRBJ2-7; D remains unclear. Trimming shortened V by 0 bases and J by 3 bases, and 3 bases separated the two germline ends. Germline loops: CDR1 DFQATT, CDR2 SNEGSKA (reference sequence). CDR3 length equals 11 residues. The CDR3 sequence is CSAREDYEQYF. CDR3 coding DNA: TGCAGTGCTAGAGAGGACTACGAGCAGTACTTC.

The chain uses TRBV19 and TRBJ1-1; TRBD1 aligns across 9 bases. The CDR3 loop spans 18 amino acids. Trimming removed 5 bases from V and 5 bases from J; junction bases left unmatched: 18. Germline V gene lookup returns CDR1 LNHDA and CDR2 SQIVND (reference sequence). CDR3 nucleotides: TGTGCCAGTAGTCCCAGCGGGGACAGGGCTTCCCGAGATACTGAAGCTTTCTTT. Translation gives CASSPSGDRASRDTEAFF. The whole variable domain, filled in from reference TRBV19 and TRBJ1-1, reads DGGITQSPKYLFRKEGQNVTLSCEQNLNHDAMYWYRQDPGQGLRLIYYSQIVNDFQKGDIAEGYSVSREKKESFPLTVTSAQKNPTAFYLCASSPSGDRASRDTEAFFGQGTRLTVV.

This clone was seen only a few times. The J gene is TRBJ2-2, the V gene TRBV6-2 or TRBV6-3; 8 bases agree with TRBD1. V was clipped by 4 bases and J by 8 bases; unmatched bases: 6. From germline, CDR1 is MNHEY and CDR2 SVGEGT. The CDR3 contains 14 residues. The CDR3, as DNA: TGTGCCAGCAGTTGGACAGGGCCAAGAGGGGAGCTGTTTTTT. Translated: CASSWTGPRGELFF.

The rearrangement uses TRBV7-6 and TRBJ2-6; 7 bases match TRBD1. The germline V gene encodes CDR1 SGHVS and CDR2 FNYEAQ. CDR3 length: 16 amino acids. V shed 5 bases and J 0 bases; nucleotides not matched to a gene: 4. The CDR3 DNA sequence: TGTGCCAGCAGCACCCGGACAGGCTCTGGGGCCAACGTCCTGACTTTC. This gives the protein CASSTRTGSGANVLTF.